The T cell receptor (beta chain) described here comes from a study of metastatic and nonmetastatic thyroid tumors. Germline V gene sequence: CDR1 SGHAT, CDR2 FQDESV (reference sequence). V was shortened by 5 bases and J by 2 bases, with 12 bases between the two germline ends. The CDR3 runs 14 residues. No treatment had been given to any patient before thyroid surgery. TCRdb re-clonotyped the PCR reads via MiXCR. Among around 12,000 clones listed, about 31% were seen once. The receptor was derived from a female donor with papillary thyroid cancer or a benign thyroid nodule (not recorded which). Some clones in this sample may be carry-over from other donors' samples. The rearrangement uses TRBV11-1 and TRBJ1-1; D ambiguous. The sequencing input was tumor tissue. The CDR3 loop is CASSPGRSNTEAFF. CDR3 DNA: TGTGCCAGCAGCCCTGGTCGTAGTAACACTGAAGCTTTCTTT.